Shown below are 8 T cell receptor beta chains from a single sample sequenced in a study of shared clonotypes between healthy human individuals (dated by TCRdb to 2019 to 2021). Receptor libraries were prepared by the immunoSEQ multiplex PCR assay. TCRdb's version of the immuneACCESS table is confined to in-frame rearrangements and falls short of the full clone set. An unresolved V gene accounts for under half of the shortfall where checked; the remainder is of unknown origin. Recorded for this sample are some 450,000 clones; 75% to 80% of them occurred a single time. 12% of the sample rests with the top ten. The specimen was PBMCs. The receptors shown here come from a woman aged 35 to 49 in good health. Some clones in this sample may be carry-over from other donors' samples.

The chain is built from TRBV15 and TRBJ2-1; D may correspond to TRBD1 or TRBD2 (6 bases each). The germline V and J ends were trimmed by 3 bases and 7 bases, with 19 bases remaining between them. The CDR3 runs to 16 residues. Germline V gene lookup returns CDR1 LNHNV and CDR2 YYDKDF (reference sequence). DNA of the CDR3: TGTGCCACCAGCAGCCCCCGACGAGGGGGGCGAAATGAGCAGTTCTTC. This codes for CATSSPRRGGRNEQFF.

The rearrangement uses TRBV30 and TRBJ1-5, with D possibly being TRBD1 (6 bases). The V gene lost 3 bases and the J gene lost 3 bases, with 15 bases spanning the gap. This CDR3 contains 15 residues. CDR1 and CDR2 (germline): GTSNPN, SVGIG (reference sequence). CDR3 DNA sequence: TGTGCCTGGAGCCGCGGGGGGGGCCTCAATCAGCCCCAGCATTTT. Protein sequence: CAWSRGGGLNQPQHF.

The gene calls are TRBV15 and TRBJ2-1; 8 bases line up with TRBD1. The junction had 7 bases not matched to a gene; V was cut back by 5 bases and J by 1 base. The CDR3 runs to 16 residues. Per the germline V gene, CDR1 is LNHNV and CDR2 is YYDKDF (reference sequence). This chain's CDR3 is CATSSSDRVSYNEQFF. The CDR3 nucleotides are TGTGCCACCAGCTCCTCGGACAGGGTGTCCTACAATGAGCAGTTCTTC.

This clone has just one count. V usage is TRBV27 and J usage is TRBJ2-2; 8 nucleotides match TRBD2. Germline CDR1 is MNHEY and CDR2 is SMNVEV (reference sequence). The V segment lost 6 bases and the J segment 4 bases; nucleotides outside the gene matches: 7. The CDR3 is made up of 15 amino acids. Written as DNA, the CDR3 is TGTGCCAGCAGGGGAGCGGGAGAGGGCACCGGGGAGCTGTTTTTT. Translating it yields CASRGAGEGTGELFF.

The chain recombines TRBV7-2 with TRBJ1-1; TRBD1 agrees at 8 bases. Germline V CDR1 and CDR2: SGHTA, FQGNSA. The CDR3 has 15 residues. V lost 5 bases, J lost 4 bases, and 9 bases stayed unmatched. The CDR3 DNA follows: TGTGCCAGCAGCCGAGAGGGAACAGGGGGCACTGAAGCTTTCTTT. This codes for CASSREGTGGTEAFF. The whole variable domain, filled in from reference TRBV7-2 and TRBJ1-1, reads GAGVSQSPSNKVTEKGKDVELRCDPISGHTALYWYRQSLGQGLEFLIYFQGNSAPDKSGLPSDRFSAERTGGSVSTLTIQRTQQEDSAVYLCASSREGTGGTEAFFGQGTRLTVV.

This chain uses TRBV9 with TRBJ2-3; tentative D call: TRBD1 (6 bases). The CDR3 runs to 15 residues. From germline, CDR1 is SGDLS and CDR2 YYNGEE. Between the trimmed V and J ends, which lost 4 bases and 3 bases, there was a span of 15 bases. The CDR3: CASSPQGKGTDTQYF. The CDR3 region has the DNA TGTGCCAGCAGCCCACAGGGAAAAGGGACAGATACGCAGTATTTT.

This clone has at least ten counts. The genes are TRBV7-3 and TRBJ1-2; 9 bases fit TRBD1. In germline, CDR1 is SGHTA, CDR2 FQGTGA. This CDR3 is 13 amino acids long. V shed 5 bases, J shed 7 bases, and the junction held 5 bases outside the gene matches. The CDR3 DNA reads TGTGCCAGCAGCCGGGACAGGGAGGCTGGCTACACCTTC. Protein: CASSRDREAGYTF.

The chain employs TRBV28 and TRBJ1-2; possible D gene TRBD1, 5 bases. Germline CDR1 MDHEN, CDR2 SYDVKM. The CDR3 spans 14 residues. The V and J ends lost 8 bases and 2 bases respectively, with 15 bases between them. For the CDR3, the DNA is TGTGCCAGCCGTACCTCTGGGGCGAACTATGGCTACACCTTC. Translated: CASRTSGANYGYTF.